This paragraph reports one T cell receptor (beta chain). This table comes from immunoSEQ multiplex PCR, and its TCRdb copy is limited to in-frame clones, with some not included. Of some 170,000 clones in the sample, more than 70% were seen once. The sample originates from a study of blood T cell repertoires in COVID-19. About the research overall: The analysed material was cDNA or gDNA that came from T cells, B-cell-depleted T cells, or PBMCs.

The CDR3 is made up of 15 amino acids. J gave up 5 bases and V 6 bases, and 11 bases lay outside the gene matches. CDR1 is SGHRS and CDR2 is YFSETQ in the germline V gene. The sample consisted of peripheral blood. The gene calls are TRBV5-1 and TRBJ2-3; 8 nucleotides agree with TRBD2. This TCR was recovered from a woman in her fifties or sixties with acute or convalescent COVID-19. This chain's CDR3 is CASTTTGGPGDTQYF. The DNA of the CDR3 is TGCGCCAGCACCACCACGGGAGGGCCTGGAGATACGCAGTATTTT.